Sequencing of this T cell receptor (beta chain) was carried out in a study of cytomegalovirus exposure and HLA in healthy donors (TCRdb year 2017). About the study as a whole: According to an earlier analysis of a few hundred of the donors, 150 million to 200 million T cells yielded some 110 million unique TCR beta sequences and approximately 300 Gb of sequence data. About 330 gigabases of sequencing data and 70 million to 100 million unique TCR sequences made up an early release that covered nearly 650 HLA-typed donors. Of the approximately 400 genotyped donors, approximately 80% were placed in the genetic ancestry cluster associated with self-reported Caucasian donors. The study aimed to test whether signatures of past pathogen exposure could be identified by cataloging public T cell receptors. The study used immunosequencing to profile the T cell repertoires of several hundred subjects and linked those repertoires to cytomegalovirus serostatus. Along with the roughly 670-subject first cohort, a separate validation cohort of approximately 110 different subjects was used. High-throughput TCR immunosequencing, statistical association of individual TCRs with disease status, and machine learning were combined to predict cytomegalovirus infection status. A later analysis re-examined previously published TCR beta repertoires from 600 to 700 donors and added high-resolution HLA genotyping to investigate patterns of TCR occurrence. Rather than drawing on any new phenotypic data, the later analysis identified candidate immune exposures from TCR beta sequences and the way those sequences occurred across donors. An earlier analysis of 587 of the donors used high-throughput TCR beta sequencing to judge whether each TCR beta V gene segment behaved as functional or pseudogenic. Donor age, sex, ethnicity and CMV serostatus were compiled alongside the repertoire data. A later genetic analysis took genome-wide SNP genotypes for 398 of the 666 donors and used that subset as a discovery cohort. Every discovery cohort repertoire had been produced on one sequencing platform. Class I and class II HLA loci were covered by the typing at four-digit resolution. The number of donors typed differed by locus, with about 620-630 for A, B, C, DRB1 and DQB1, roughly 520 for DQA1, 600 to 610 for DPA1, and about 450 for DPB1. Roughly five DR-DQ haplotypes were treated as single units for association and clustering because of strong linkage in the cohort. Across 398 genotyped donors of the cohort, an average of about 220,000 unique TCR beta nucleotide sequences per donor were sequenced, and about a sixth of those sequences were non-productive. Study-wide findings and limitations: It was suggested by the authors that the approach could potentially be generalized to other disease states and immunological phenotypes. The 87-base-pair reads could not distinguish some IMGT-functional V segments, including TRBV6-2 and TRBV6-3, so those segments were excluded. A later genetic analysis reported fewer N-insertions in productive TCRs among donors in an Asian-associated ancestry cluster than the roughly 700-donor mean. Specific HLA alleles were associated with 15,000 to 20,000 TCR beta sequences at a false discovery rate of 0.05 in a later analysis. A total of 164 TCR beta chains were listed by the study as associated with cytomegalovirus. Most CMV-associated TCR beta chains appeared to be HLA-restricted in a later analysis, and the HLA associations seemed to be driven largely by CMV exposure. Because counts were too low, about 18 rarely observed V segments, including chromosome 9 orphons, were left out of the earlier analysis of about 620 of the donors. Only TCR beta chains were sequenced in this cohort, and the absence of alpha or paired-chain data limited detectable features. An earlier analysis of around 600 of the donors showed that most TCR beta V segments appeared in productive rearrangements either about 87% or about 30% of the time, which broadly matched IMGT annotations. A few of the identified cytomegalovirus-associated TCR beta chains were confirmed in vitro to be specific for cytomegalovirus antigens. The only immune exposure information available for the cohort was CMV serostatus. A cluster of highly shared sequence variants was judged likely to be a technical artifact of the sequencing pipeline. In a later analysis, the rate of TCR association differed among HLA loci, with DRB1 alleles having the most associated TCRs and HLA-C alleles having the fewest. When HLA alleles, especially DR and DQ, strongly co-occurred, TCR associations were difficult to assign to individual alleles. Sequencing depth was assumed to be roughly uniform across donors in the presence/absence analyses, though that assumption may not hold. Correlated functional status among segregating V segments might be attributable to linkage disequilibrium, but an unknown experimental factor could not be ruled out. A further reported finding was that TCR beta sequences accurately predicted the HLA-A and HLA-B alleles for most subjects in the first cohort. Across donors, most TCR sequences were observed very rarely, whereas some public TCRs were present in many individuals. Because HLA typing was missing for some donors at each locus, association tests included only the typed subset. V-gene and J-gene trimming of TCR beta chains was associated with a missense DCLRE1C variant in a later genetic analysis, and the association was replicated in an independent cohort. Compared with equally common non-associated chains, HLA-associated TCR beta chains in a later analysis were more clonally expanded and had lower generation probabilities. Several of the top co-occurrence clusters appeared to be linked to parvovirus B19, influenza, CMV and Epstein-Barr virus, according to a later analysis. The classifier was reported to diagnose cytomegalovirus status with high specificity and sensitivity in both the original cohort and the validation cohort.

The cohort comprised several hundred healthy bone marrow donors. Cohort members were all nominally healthy when sampled, although unrecorded immune exposures were likely present. The donor tested CMV seronegative and was one of the 352 seronegative cohort members. A peripheral blood sample was collected from each donor, and TCR beta sequencing was performed on peripheral blood mononuclear cells. The Qiagen DNeasy Blood Extraction Kit was used to extract genomic DNA from the blood cell samples. The CDR3 runs 14 residues from the cysteine to the phenylalanine. Only the CDR3 part of the read is kept: 42 bases, read in frame from the first base. As encoded in the germline V gene (reference sequence), CDR1 is GTSNPN while CDR2 is SVGIG. V is shortened by 5 bases, J by 2 bases, and the region joining them spans 16 bases. This clone came up a few times. No cognate antigen has been identified for it. No base quality values were provided; no much bigger clone lies one nucleotide off.

The library was prepared using the immunoSEQ multiplex PCR assay. For the multiplex PCR, a mixture combining 60 forward primers for TCR Vbeta segments and 13 reverse primers for TCR Jbeta segments was used. Amplification of the CDR3 region of rearranged TCR beta genes was performed with a multiplex PCR assay on genomic DNA. The Illumina HiSeq System was used to sequence the amplified TCR beta libraries as 87-base-pair reads. Concerning the study's data processing: A later analysis counted tens of millions of unique TCR beta chains across the 550 to 800 repertoires, and 10 million to 12 million of these chains were shared by at least two donors. Raw reads were error-corrected and collapsed into unique sequences with a nearest-neighbor algorithm that merged closely related sequences to remove PCR and sequencing errors. CDR3 sequences were aligned to IMGT reference sequences to assign V, D and J gene segments. For a sequence to be retained, at least a six-nucleotide match to both a V gene segment and a J gene segment was required. Rearrangements were classified as productive when the CDR3 lacked stop codons and remained in frame with V and J, and all other rearrangements were classified as non-productive. CDR3 was defined according to IMGT convention as the region running from the second conserved V-encoded cysteine to the conserved J-encoded phenylalanine. Sequences without an unambiguous match to a single V gene segment were excluded from the earlier analysis of 500 to 700 of the donors. An earlier analysis of 550 to 650 of the donors classified V segments as functional when productive rearrangements were above 56.7% and as segregating when the standard deviation between donors was above 5%. A statistical classification framework was built for diagnosing cytomegalovirus status from the catalog of TCR beta chain sequences. A later analysis assigned V and J genes by comparing TCR nucleotide sequences with IMGT/GENE-DB human TR gene sequences. A later analysis assigned CDR3 sequences and most-parsimonious VDJ recombination scenarios with the TCRdist pipeline. In a later analysis, each TCR beta chain was defined by its CDR3 amino acid sequence together with its V-gene family, and reads without a unique V-gene family were excluded. To address suspected cross-contamination and a sequencing artifact, a later analysis removed under 600 highly shared, low-generation-probability nucleotide sequences. In a later analysis, a clonal expansion index was calculated for each public chain from normalized within-repertoire ranks of inferred template counts. Generation probabilities in a later analysis came from a VDJ recombination model fitted to out-of-frame rearrangements, and those results were checked against IGoR. Hypergeometric tests were used in a later analysis to score TCR-TCR, TCR-HLA and TCR-CMV co-occurrence, with a repertoire-size bias correction applied to the TCR pairs. A later analysis estimated false discovery rates by permuting HLA or CMV assignments 20 times. A later analysis grouped co-occurring TCRs with DBSCAN, adding TCRdist sequence similarity when clustering within HLA-allele-positive subsets. Repertoires with fewer than 30,000 or more than 120,000 public chains, plus five repertoires with anomalous nucleotide sharing, were excluded from co-occurrence clustering. TCRdb retrieved this table from immuneACCESS and kept in-frame rearrangements only. Not all clones are present; in checked studies, unresolved V genes account for under half, and no reason is known for the remainder. That table furnishes V, J and clone size, whereas the DNA furnished D and trimming. This sample is represented by 150,000 to 200,000 clones; 70% to 80% of them were singletons. Approximately 2.1% of the sample lies in the top ten.

What was sequenced was PBMCs. The sequence joins TRBV30 to TRBJ2-7, with the D gene not confidently named. The sequence was collected from a man aged 25 to 45 in good health and CMV-seronegative. The bases are TGTGCCTGGGGGTCCGAGGTGGTAACCTACGAGCAGTACTTC. Its coded protein is CAWGSEVVTYEQYF.